This note documents a single T cell receptor beta chain sequence. These data belong to a study of blood T cell repertoires in COVID-19. At the level of the study: Material from acute and convalescent COVID-19 was sourced from the United States, Italy and Spain.

The germline V and J ends were trimmed by 1 base and 0 bases, with 14 bases remaining between them. This CDR3 has 17 amino acids. The germline CDR1 and CDR2 sequences are SGHTA and FQGNSA. Original handling: Quantification of nucleated cells was approximated via reference gene primer amplification. The repertoire was sequenced with immunoSEQ multiplex PCR; TCRdb's copy has only in-frame clones and lacks some. V, J and clone size are those of that table, while D and trimming were read from the DNA. Of 110,000 to 150,000 clones listed, about 86% were seen once; the top ten hold about 7.5%. The sequencing sample was made of peripheral blood. The genes are TRBV7-2 and TRBJ2-3, with a weak D call TRBD2 (6 bases). The receptor comes from a human donor in a cohort sampled during active COVID-19. Written as DNA, the CDR3 is TGTGCCAGCAGCTTAGTCCTAGCGTCGACTAGCACAGATACGCAGTATTTT. It is translated as CASSLVLASTSTDTQYF.